The entry below describes one T cell receptor beta chain. What antigen it recognizes has not been identified. Per-base qualities were not stored, and no clone one base away is much larger. Each collaborating institution followed its own protocols to collect whole blood in K2EDTA tubes. Collaborator samples were shipped for TCRbeta analysis as frozen whole blood, isolated PBMCs, or DNA extracted from either sample type. This sample stems from a study of blood T cell repertoires in COVID-19 (TCRdb year 2020). Notes on the research overall: The collaborator samples originated in the United States, Italy and Spain and spanned the acute and convalescent phases of COVID-19. Deeply sampled blood TCRbeta repertoires from subjects exposed to, actively infected with, or recovered from COVID-19 were included in the dataset. A freely available public database, intended as a resource for researchers studying the immune response to SARS-CoV-2, is where the repertoires were released. Where HLA class I and class II types were available, the types were taken from metadata supplied by the sample provider, not from assay-based typing. Samples came from the ongoing ImmuneRACE study (first 160 participants) plus 1,254 subjects from 6 global collaborators. A de-identified subject ID, COVID-19 status, age in years and sex were almost always included in the sample metadata. The material from the prospective study consisted of cDNA or gDNA derived from T cells, B-cell-depleted T cells, or PBMCs.

TCRbeta CDR3 regions were amplified from genomic DNA using the immunoSEQ Assay, a bias-controlled multiplex PCR. Per the original workflow: The number of nucleated cells in each sample was estimated by amplification of reference gene primers within the assay. To quantify the absolute abundance of each unique TCRbeta CDR3 rearrangement, sequence reads were collapsed and filtered. Productive Simpson clonality was computed per sample as the square root of Simpson's diversity index over productive rearrangements. What TCRdb holds here is the immuneACCESS table cut down to in-frame rearrangements. Part of the clones is not present; checked against another copy, under half of the missing clones reflect an unresolved V gene, and the others are unexplained. V, J and clone size are those of that table, while D and trimming were read from the DNA. The sample includes about 23,000 clones, with approximately 88% observed a single time. Over 20% of the sample rests with the top ten.

Overall study outcomes, separate from this receptor: The amount of clinical and demographic metadata varied by source and participant and was provided uncurated.

Sequenced material: peripheral blood. The sequence derives from a man aged 65 to 85 in a cohort sampled during active COVID-19.

The base sequence is TGTGCCAGCAGTTACTTTGCGGGAACTGAAGCTTTCTTT. This yields the protein CASSYFAGTEAFF. The rearrangement combines TRBV6-2 or TRBV6-3 with TRBJ1-1, with the identity of the D gene unclear. The V and J ends are trimmed by 1 base and 5 bases, leaving 8 bases between them. The germline V gene yields MNHEY for CDR1 and SVGEGT for CDR2. The CDR3 contains 13 residues, cysteine and phenylalanine counted. Only CDR3 DNA remains: 39 bases, in frame from the first base.